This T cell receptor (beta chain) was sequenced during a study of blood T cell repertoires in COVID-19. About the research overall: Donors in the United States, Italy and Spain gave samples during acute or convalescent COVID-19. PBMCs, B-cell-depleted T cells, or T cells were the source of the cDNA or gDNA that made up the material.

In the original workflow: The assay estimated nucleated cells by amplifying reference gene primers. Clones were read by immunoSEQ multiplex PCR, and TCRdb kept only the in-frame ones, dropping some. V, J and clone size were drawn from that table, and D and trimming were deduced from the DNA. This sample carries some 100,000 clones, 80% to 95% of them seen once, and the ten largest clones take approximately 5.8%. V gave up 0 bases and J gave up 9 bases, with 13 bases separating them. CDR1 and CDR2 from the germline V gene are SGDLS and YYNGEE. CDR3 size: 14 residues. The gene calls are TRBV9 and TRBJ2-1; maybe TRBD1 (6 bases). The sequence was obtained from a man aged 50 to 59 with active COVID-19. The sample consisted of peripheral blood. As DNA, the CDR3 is TGTGCCAGCAGCGTAGGACCGTCGGACAGTGAGCAGTTCTTC. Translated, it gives CASSVGPSDSEQFF.